This is a list of T cell receptor beta chains from one sample in a study of blood T cell repertoires in COVID-19. The data were produced by immunoSEQ multiplex PCR, yet TCRdb's version contains in-frame clones alone and is incomplete. Of approximately 210,000 clones in the sample, around 81% were seen once. Sequencing was performed on PBMCs or T cells enriched from blood (not recorded which). All receptors come from a woman aged 45-60 years with acute COVID-19. CDR3s include the opening cysteine and the closing phenylalanine or tryptophan. The D gene is left open where the match is weak.

d_call j_call v_call cdr3_aa
. TRBJ1-6 TRBV19 CASSTRQNNSPLHF
TRBD1 TRBJ1-2 TRBV25-1 CASSEAPGQRSGGYTF
TRBD1 TRBJ1-2 TRBV5-8 CASSWGDSQIYGYTF
. TRBJ1-5 TRBV5-6 CASSPGLRNQPQHF
. TRBJ1-6 TRBV30 CAWTGTTNSPLHF
TRBD1 TRBJ1-3 TRBV29-1 CSVGDRGSGNTIYF
TRBD2 TRBJ2-2 TRBV5-4 CASSLFERGRAGELFF
. TRBJ1-3 TRBV7-2 CASSFYRAGNTIYF
TRBD1 TRBJ1-6 TRBV11-2 CASSLGDRVSPLHF
TRBD1 TRBJ1-3 TRBV6-5 CASRSGGSGNTIYF
TRBD1 TRBJ1-1 TRBV15 CATSRGGGDRSTEAFF
. TRBJ1-2 TRBV28 CASSLPGALNYGYTF
. TRBJ2-1 TRBV5-1 CASSWRLGVGNEQFF
. TRBJ2-1 TRBV5-1 CASSPTSSASNNEQFF
TRBD1 TRBJ2-3 TRBV6-4 CASSGQGGTDTQYF
TRBD2 TRBJ2-3 TRBV24-1 CATSAMTSGRTDTQYF
. TRBJ1-3 TRBV6-2/TRBV6-3 CASSNGGTGNTIYF
TRBD1 TRBJ2-1 TRBV28 CASSLSHRGAEQFF
TRBD1 TRBJ2-7 TRBV27 CASSPNRDRGDEQYF
. TRBJ2-5 TRBV18 CASSLGIAETQYF
TRBD1 TRBJ1-5 TRBV28 CASRSPTGIAGQPQHF
TRBD1 TRBJ1-4 TRBV19 CASSVDRGGEKLFF
TRBD2 TRBJ2-7 TRBV3-1/TRBV3-2 CASSQDGASGRGEQYF
. TRBJ1-4 TRBV9 CASSYDSGTSMLNEKLFF
. TRBJ2-7 TRBV18 CASSPNGYYEQYF
. TRBJ2-3 TRBV4-3 CASSQDFGGAATDTQYF
TRBD1 TRBJ2-7 TRBV28 CASTQGQPDYEQYF
TRBD1 TRBJ2-3 TRBV9 CASSVGVLRDRGRGTQYF
TRBD1 TRBJ2-7 TRBV18 CASSDRTGISNEQYF
. TRBJ1-1 TRBV5-1 CASSLALLGGDMNTEAFF